A single sample is the source of the 5 T cell receptor beta chains below, sequenced in a study of blood T cell dynamics during melanoma immunotherapy. Using immunoSEQ multiplex PCR, the repertoire was profiled, and TCRdb retains in-frame clones only, with some absent. The table lists over 10,000 clones, about 90% of them singletons. Regarding time point: week 3, after first cycle of checkpoint inhibitor. The sequencing used effector memory CD8+ T cells from blood, collected from a patient treated with checkpoint blockade. These receptor sequences come from a human donor with melanoma.

V is TRBV27 and J is TRBJ2-7; D is perhaps TRBD1 (6 bases). Trimming stripped 6 bases from V and 3 bases from J, with 15 bases between. The CDR3 consists of 14 residues. Per the germline V gene, CDR1 is MNHEY and CDR2 is SMNVEV (reference sequence). The CDR3 protein is CASSQGQTVYEQYF. CDR3 nucleotides: TGTGCCAGCAGCCAGGGACAAACAGTCTACGAGCAGTACTTC.

CDR3: CASSHHRLAGNNEQFF. In DNA, the CDR3 is TGTGCCAGCAGCCACCATCGTTTAGCGGGAAACAATGAGCAGTTCTTC. This chain uses TRBV9 with TRBJ2-1, with 8 nucleotides matching TRBD2. Germline trimming cut 4 bases from V and 5 bases from J; bases unmatched to any gene: 11. CDR1 SGDLS and CDR2 YYNGEE come from the germline V gene. This CDR3 region has 16 residues.

The J gene is TRBJ2-1, the V gene TRBV19; D call uncertain. The V gene's germline CDR1 is LNHDA and CDR2 SQIVND (reference sequence). The CDR3 consists of 11 residues. Trimming stripped 6 bases from V and 7 bases from J, with 7 bases between. CDR3 bases: TGTGCCAGTAGGTCCGGGAATGAGCAGTTCTTC. Its translation is CASRSGNEQFF.

The chain recombines TRBV7-6 with TRBJ2-5, with D unclear. Germline V gene lookup returns CDR1 SGHVS and CDR2 FNYEAQ. The germline V and J ends were trimmed by 5 bases and 4 bases, with 5 bases remaining between them. This CDR3 region has 11 residues. CDR3 coding DNA: TGTGCCAGCAGCACGGGAGAGACCCAGTACTTC. This translates into CASSTGETQYF.

The CDR3 sequence: CASSQDMRTANYGYTF. DNA of the CDR3: TGTGCCAGCAGCCAAGATATGAGGACAGCTAACTATGGCTACACCTTC. This chain connects TRBV4-2 to TRBJ1-2, with a tentative D call TRBD1 (6 bases). Trimming pared 0 bases from V and 0 bases from J, leaving 11 bases between. This CDR3 has 16 amino acids. Looked up from germline, CDR1 is LGHNA and CDR2 is YNFKEQ.